The T cell receptor beta chain described here comes from a study of T cell responses to AZD1222 COVID-19 vaccine. This clone came up a few times. Profiled with immunoSEQ multiplex PCR; TCRdb holds only in-frame clones, not every one. Of about 120,000 clones listed, roughly 89% were seen once; the top ten hold about 5.2%. This TCR derives from an adult in good health. The material was peripheral blood, obtained on day 0 of AZD1222 vaccination.

The CDR3 sequence is CASTKDRISTEAFF. The CDR3 bases are TGTGCCAGCACCAAGGACCGAATATCCACTGAAGCTTTCTTT. The genes are TRBV2 and TRBJ1-1; no clear D. The germline V gene encodes CDR1 SNHLY and CDR2 FYNNEI. V lost 7 bases and J 4 bases, leaving 16 bases between the germline ends. The length of the CDR3 is 14 residues. The full variable domain, rest sourced from reference TRBV2 and TRBJ1-1, is EPEVTQTPSHQVTQMGQEVILRCVPISNHLYFYWYRQILGQKVEFLVSFYNNEISEKSEIFDDQFSVERPDGSNFTLKIRSTKLEDSAMYFCASTKDRISTEAFFGQGTRLTVV.